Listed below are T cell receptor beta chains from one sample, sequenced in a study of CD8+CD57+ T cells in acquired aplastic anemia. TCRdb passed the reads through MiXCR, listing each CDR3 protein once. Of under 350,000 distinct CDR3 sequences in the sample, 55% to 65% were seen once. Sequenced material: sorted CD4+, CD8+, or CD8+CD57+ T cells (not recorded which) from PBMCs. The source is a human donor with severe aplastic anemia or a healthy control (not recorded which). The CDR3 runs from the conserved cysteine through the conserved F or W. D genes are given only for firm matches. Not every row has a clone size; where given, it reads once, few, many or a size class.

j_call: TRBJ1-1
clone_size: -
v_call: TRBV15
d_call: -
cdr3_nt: TGTGCCACCAGCAGCGGATTTAACACTGAAGCTTTCTTT
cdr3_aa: CATSSGFNTEAFF

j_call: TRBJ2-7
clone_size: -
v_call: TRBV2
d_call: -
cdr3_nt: TGTGCCAGCATCTATACCGGGCCTCCCTACGAGCAGTACTTC
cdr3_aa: CASIYTGPPYEQYF

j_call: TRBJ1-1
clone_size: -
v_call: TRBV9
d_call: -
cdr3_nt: TGTGCCAGCAAAGGGGCCAGCACTGAAGCTTTCTTT
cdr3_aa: CASKGASTEAFF

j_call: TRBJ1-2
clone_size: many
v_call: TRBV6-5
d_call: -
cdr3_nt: TGTGCCAGCAATCCTAGGGGTTACGGCGGCTACACCTTC
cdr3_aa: CASNPRGYGGYTF

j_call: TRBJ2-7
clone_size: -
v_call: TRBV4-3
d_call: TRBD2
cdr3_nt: TGCGCCAGCAGTCGGGCTGTAGCGGGGAGCTCCTACGAGCAGTACTTC
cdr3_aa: CASSRAVAGSSYEQYF

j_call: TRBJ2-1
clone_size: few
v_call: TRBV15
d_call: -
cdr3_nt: TGTGCCACCAGCAGAGATCCGCCAGGGAGCCACAATGAGCAGTTCTTC
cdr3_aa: CATSRDPPGSHNEQFF

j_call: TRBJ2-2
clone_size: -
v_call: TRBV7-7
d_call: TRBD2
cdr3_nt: TGTGCCAGCAACACCGTGGGGGGAGGGTATCCCGGGGAGCTGTTTTTT
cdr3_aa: CASNTVGGGYPGELFF

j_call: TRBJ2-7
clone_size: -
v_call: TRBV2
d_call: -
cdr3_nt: TGTGCCAGCACCCGGACAGATAGCTCCTACGAGCAGTACTTC
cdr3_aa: CASTRTDSSYEQYF

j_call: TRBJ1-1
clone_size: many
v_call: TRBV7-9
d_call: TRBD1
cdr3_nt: TGTGCCAGCAGCTTAGCGACAGGGGGAGGCACTGAAGCTTTCTTT
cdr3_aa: CASSLATGGGTEAFF

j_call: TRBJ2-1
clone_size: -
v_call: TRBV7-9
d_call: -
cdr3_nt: TGTGCCAGCAGCCATAGCACGGGGGCTGGGGTCTTC
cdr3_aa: CASSHSTGAGVF

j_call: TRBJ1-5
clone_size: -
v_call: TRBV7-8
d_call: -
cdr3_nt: TGTGCCAGCAGCGAGGGCTCTACCAAGCATTTT
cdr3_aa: CASSEGSTKHF

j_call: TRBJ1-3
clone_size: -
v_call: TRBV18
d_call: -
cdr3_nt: TGTGCCAGCTCAGAGACAGGCTCTGGAAACACCATATATTTT
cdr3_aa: CASSETGSGNTIYF

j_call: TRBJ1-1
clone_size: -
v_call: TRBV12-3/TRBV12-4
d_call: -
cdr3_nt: TGTGCCAGCAGGCTAGCGGCACAGAGTGAAGCTTTCTTT
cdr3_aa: CASRLAAQSEAFF

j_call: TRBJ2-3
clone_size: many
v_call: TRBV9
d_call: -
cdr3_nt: TGTGCCAGCAGCGTAGGCTTGACAGATACGCAGTATTTT
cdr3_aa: CASSVGLTDTQYF

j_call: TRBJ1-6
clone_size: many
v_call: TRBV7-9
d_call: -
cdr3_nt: TGTGCCAGCAGCTTAGAAATCGGAATGCGGGGAAATAATTCACCCCTCCACTTT
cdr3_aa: CASSLEIGMRGNNSPLHF

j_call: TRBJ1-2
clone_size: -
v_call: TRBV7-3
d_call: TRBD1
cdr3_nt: TGTGCCAGCAGCGCAATACAGGGGGCGGTCTATGGCTACACCTTC
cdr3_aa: CASSAIQGAVYGYTF

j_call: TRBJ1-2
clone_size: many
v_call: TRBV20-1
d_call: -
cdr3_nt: TGCAGTGCTAGGAGCCCCAGGGTAGTAACCTATGGCTACACCTTC
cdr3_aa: CSARSPRVVTYGYTF

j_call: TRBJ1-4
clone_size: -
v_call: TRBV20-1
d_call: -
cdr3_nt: TGCAGTGCTAGGCATGGGGGGGTTCGGGAAAAACTGTTTTTT
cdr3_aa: CSARHGGVREKLFF

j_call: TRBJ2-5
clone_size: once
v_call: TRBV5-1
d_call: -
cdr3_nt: TGCGCCAGCAGCGGACAGTACTTC
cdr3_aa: CASSGQYF

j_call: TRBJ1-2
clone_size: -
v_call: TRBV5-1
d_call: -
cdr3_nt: TGCGCCAGCAGTCCACGCTCGGGACCAACCATGGGTGGCTACACCTTC
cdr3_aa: CASSPRSGPTMGGYTF

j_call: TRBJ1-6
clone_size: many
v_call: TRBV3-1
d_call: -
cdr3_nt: TGTGCCAGCAGCCAAGGACCTGTCTCCTATAATTCACCCCTCCACTTT
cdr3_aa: CASSQGPVSYNSPLHF

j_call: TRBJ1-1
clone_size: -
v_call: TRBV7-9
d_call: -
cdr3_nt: TGTGCCAGCAGCTTACCCCCTAGAGCTTTCTTT
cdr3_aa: CASSLPPRAFF

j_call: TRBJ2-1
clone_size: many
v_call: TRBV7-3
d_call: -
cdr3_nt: TGTGCCAGCAGCGCAAAAGGAGCCGTGGCGGGAACTTACAATGAGCAGTTCTTC
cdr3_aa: CASSAKGAVAGTYNEQFF

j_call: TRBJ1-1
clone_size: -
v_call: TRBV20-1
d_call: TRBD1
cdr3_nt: TGCAGTGCTAGAGAACCTGGGACAGGGAACACTGAAGCTTTCTTT
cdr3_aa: CSAREPGTGNTEAFF

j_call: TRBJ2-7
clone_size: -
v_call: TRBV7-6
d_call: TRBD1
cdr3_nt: TGTGCCAGCAGCGTGACAGGGGATGTCTACGAGCAGTACTTC
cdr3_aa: CASSVTGDVYEQYF

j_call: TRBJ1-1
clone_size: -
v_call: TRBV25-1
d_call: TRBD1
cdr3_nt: TGTGCCAGCAGCGCGACAGGGATGAACACTGAAGCTTTCTTT
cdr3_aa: CASSATGMNTEAFF

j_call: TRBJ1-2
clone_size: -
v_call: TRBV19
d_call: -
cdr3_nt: TGTGCCAGTAGTACGACAGCCAACTATGGCTACACCTTC
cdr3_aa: CASSTTANYGYTF

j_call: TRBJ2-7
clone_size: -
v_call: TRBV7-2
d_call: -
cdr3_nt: TGTGCCAGTAGTGGCCCCCCACACGATTACGAGCAGTACTTC
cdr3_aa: CASSGPPHDYEQYF

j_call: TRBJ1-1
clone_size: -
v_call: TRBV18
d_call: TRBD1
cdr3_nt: TGTGCCAGCTCACCGGGACAGGGGGGGAACACTGAAGCTTTCTTT
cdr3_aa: CASSPGQGGNTEAFF

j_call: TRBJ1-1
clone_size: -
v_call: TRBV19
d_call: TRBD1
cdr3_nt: TGTGCCAGTAGTTTACGGACAGGGTTGGTCACTGAAGCTTTCTTT
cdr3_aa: CASSLRTGLVTEAFF

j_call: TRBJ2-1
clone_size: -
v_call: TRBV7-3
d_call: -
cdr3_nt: TGTGCCAGCAGCTTACTCCAGGAAAATGAGCAGTTCTTC
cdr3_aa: CASSLLQENEQFF

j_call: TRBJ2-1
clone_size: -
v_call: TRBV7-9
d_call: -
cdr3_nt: TGTGCCAGCAGCTGGGACCTAAGGAATGAGCAGTTCTTC
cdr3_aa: CASSWDLRNEQFF

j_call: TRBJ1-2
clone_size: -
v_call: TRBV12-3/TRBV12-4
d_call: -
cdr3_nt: TGTGCCAGCAGAGGGGGACCTAACTATGGCTACACCTTC
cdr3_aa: CASRGGPNYGYTF

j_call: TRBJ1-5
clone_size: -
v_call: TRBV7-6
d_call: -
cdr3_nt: TGTGCCAGCAGCTTAGTAATGAGGGATCTGAGCAATCAGCCCCAGCATTTT
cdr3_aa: CASSLVMRDLSNQPQHF

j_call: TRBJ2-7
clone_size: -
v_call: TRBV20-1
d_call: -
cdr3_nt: TGCAGTGTCGACCCGGGAGAGGGAACCTACGAGCAGTACTTC
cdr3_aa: CSVDPGEGTYEQYF

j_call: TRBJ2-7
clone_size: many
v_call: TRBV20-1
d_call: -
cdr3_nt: TGCAGTGCTAGAGCAGGGCCTAATTACTACGAGCAGTACTTC
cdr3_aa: CSARAGPNYYEQYF

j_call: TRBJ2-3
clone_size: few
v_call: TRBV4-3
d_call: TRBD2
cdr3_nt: TGCGCCAGCAGCCAACCGGGACTAGCGGGGACAGATACGCAGTATTTT
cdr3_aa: CASSQPGLAGTDTQYF

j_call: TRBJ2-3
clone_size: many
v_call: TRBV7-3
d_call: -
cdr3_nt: TGTGCCAGCAGCTTAAATGTCGGAAGCACAGATACGCAGTATTTT
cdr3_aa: CASSLNVGSTDTQYF

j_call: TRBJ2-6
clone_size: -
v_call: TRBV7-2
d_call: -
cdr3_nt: TGTGCCAGCAGCTTGCCGGGGGGCGGTTTATGGGCCAACGTCCTGACTTTC
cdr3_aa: CASSLPGGGLWANVLTF

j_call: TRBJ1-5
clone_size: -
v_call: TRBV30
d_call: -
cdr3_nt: TGTGCCTGGAGGGGGGCAGGGACGGGTCAGCCCCAGCATTTT
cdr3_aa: CAWRGAGTGQPQHF

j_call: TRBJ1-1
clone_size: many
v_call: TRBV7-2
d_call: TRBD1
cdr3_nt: TGTGCCAGCAGCTCACAGGGGTTCGGCACTGAAGCTTTCTTT
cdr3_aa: CASSSQGFGTEAFF

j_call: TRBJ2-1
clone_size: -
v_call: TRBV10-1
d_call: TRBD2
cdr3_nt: TGCGCCACCGCGGGAACGGCGGGAGGCGAGCAGTTCTTC
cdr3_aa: CATAGTAGGEQFF

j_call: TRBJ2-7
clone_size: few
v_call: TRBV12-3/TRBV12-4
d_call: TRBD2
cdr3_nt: TGTGCCAGCAGTTTACGATTAGCGGGAGACGAGCAGTACTTC
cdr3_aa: CASSLRLAGDEQYF

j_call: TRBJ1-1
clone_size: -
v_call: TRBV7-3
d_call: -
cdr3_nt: TGTGCCAGCAGCTTATCCGCGGGACACACTGAAGCTTTCTTT
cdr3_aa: CASSLSAGHTEAFF

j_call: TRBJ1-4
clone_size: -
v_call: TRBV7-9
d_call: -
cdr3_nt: TGTGCCAGCAGCTCTGGCCCAGGGACCTCTAGAGAAAAACTGTTTTTT
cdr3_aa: CASSSGPGTSREKLFF

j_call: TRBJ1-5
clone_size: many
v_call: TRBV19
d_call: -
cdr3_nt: TGTGCCAGTAGTTGGGACAATCAGGGAGTGAGCAATCAGCCCCAGCATTTT
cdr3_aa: CASSWDNQGVSNQPQHF

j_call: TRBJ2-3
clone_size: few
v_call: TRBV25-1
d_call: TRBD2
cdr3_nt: TGTGCCAGCTCATTAGCGGGAGGACAACCTACGCAGTATTTT
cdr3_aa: CASSLAGGQPTQYF

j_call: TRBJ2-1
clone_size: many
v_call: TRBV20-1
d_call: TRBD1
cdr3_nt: TGCAGTGCTAGAAGGGACAGGAACAATGAGCAGTTCTTC
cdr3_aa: CSARRDRNNEQFF

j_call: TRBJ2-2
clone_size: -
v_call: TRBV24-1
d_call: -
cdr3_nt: TGTGCCACCCAAACCGGGGGCCCCGGGGAGAACACCGGGGAGCTGTTTTTT
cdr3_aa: CATQTGGPGENTGELFF

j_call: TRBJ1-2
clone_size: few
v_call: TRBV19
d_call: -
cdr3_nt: TGTGCCAGTAGTATCCCCACGACAGCTCCGTATGGCTACACCTTC
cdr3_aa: CASSIPTTAPYGYTF